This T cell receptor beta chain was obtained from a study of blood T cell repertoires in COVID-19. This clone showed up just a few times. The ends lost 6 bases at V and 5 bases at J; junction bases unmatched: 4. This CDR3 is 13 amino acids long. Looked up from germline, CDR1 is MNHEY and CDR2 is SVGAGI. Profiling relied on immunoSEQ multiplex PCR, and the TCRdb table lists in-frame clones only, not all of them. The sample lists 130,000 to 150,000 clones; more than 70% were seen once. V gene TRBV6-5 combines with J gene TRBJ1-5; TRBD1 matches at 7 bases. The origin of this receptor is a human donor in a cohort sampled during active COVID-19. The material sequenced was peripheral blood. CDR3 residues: CASSRDRDQPQHF. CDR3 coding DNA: TGTGCCAGCAGCCGGGACAGAGATCAGCCCCAGCATTTT.